These 32 T cell receptor beta chains originate from one sample sequenced in a study of T cells in Graves' hyperthyroidism and ophthalmopathy. RNA transcripts yielded amplified TCR beta CDR3 regions. Researchers ran a first-round RT-PCR on the TCR CDR3 using the HTBI primer set. Using its own MiXCR run on the multiplex PCR reads, TCRdb lists one record per CDR3 protein. The sample records over 650,000 distinct CDR3 sequences, over 40% being singletons. The sequencing sample was made of peripheral blood or thyroid tissue (not recorded which). The receptor set was obtained from an adult man with Graves' disease, either hyperthyroidism or ophthalmopathy (not recorded which).

Concerning this clonotype itself: Given a much more abundant clone one base away, this may be a read error. The rearrangement links TRBV11-2 to TRBJ2-5; TRBD2 agrees at 8 bases. The germline V gene encodes CDR1 SGHAT and CDR2 FQNNGV. Losses at the gene ends were 8 bases for V and 4 bases for J; bases not matched to a gene: 9. The CDR3 spans 14 residues. The CDR3 sequence is CASGPGTRGETQYF. The CDR3 nucleotides are TGTGCCAGCGGCCCAGGGACTAGGGGAGAGACCCAGTACTTC.

The V and J genes are TRBV10-3 and TRBJ2-5; 11 bases match TRBD2. This CDR3 comprises 17 residues. CDR1 ENHRY and CDR2 SYGVKD come from the germline V gene. V was clipped by 3 bases and J by 3 bases; unmatched bases: 9. CDR3 nucleotide sequence: TGTGCCATCAGTGACATAACTAGCGGGAGAGCAGAAGAGACCCAGTACTTC. Protein product: CAISDITSGRAEETQYF.

The chain joins TRBV7-8 to TRBJ2-7; 12 bases are a match to TRBD2. Per the germline V gene, CDR1 is SGHVS and CDR2 is FQNEAQ. The CDR3 length is 18 residues. The J segment lost 0 bases and the V segment lost 1 base, leaving 7 bases of the junction unmatched. CDR3 in DNA: TGTGCCAGCAGCTTAGGACCCGGACTAGCGGGGCCCTCCTACGAGCAGTACTTC. Translation: CASSLGPGLAGPSYEQYF.

The chain employs TRBV20-1 and TRBJ1-5, with TRBD1 matching 8 bases. The junction had 10 bases not matched to a gene; V was cut back by 0 bases and J by 6 bases. The CDR3 extends over 16 amino acids. The germline V gene has CDR1 DFQATT and CDR2 SNEGSKA (reference sequence). CDR3: CSARDLQGASVQPQHF. The CDR3 DNA sequence: TGCAGTGCTAGAGATCTGCAGGGGGCTTCAGTTCAGCCCCAGCATTTT.

This clonotype was picked up many times. The genes are TRBV6-5 and TRBJ1-5; D possibly corresponds to TRBD1 (5 bases). The CDR3 has 13 residues. Germline assignment: CDR1 MNHEY and CDR2 SVGAGI. Trimming shortened V by 4 bases and J by 7 bases, and 11 bases separated the two germline ends. CDR3 region: CASSSGDLQPQHF. CDR3 nucleotide sequence: TGTGCCAGCAGTTCGGGGGATTTGCAGCCCCAGCATTTT.

V usage is TRBV6-5 and J usage is TRBJ1-1; possible D gene TRBD1, 5 bases. This CDR3 has 12 residues. The V end lost 8 bases, the J end lost 2 bases, and 9 bases lay between the germline ends. Germline CDR1 and CDR2: MNHEY and SVGAGI. The CDR3 loop reads CASGTHNTEAFF. In DNA, the CDR3 is TGTGCCAGCGGGACCCATAACACTGAAGCTTTCTTT.

The chain links TRBV9 to TRBJ1-6, with a weak D call TRBD1 (5 bases). Germline V gives CDR1 SGDLS, CDR2 YYNGEE. Trimming left V 4 bases short and J 6 bases short, with 17 bases between. The CDR3 has 16 amino acids. In nucleotides, the CDR3 is TGTGCCAGCAGCCAGGGCCAGGGAGAGACTAATTCACCCCTCCACTTT. Its translation: CASSQGQGETNSPLHF.

Note on this clonotype: The junction departs from the called germline gene at one end, perhaps through a read error. The chain employs TRBV2 and TRBJ1-2; TRBD1 matches at 9 bases. Germline CDR1 is SNHLY and CDR2 is FYNNEI. The CDR3 covers 15 residues. CDR3 loop: CAISPGTGSNYGYTF. CDR3 in DNA: TGTGCCATCAGTCCCGGGACAGGGTCTAACTATGGCTACACCTTC. The full variable domain, rest sourced from reference TRBV2 and TRBJ1-2, is EPEVTQTPSHQVTQMGQEVILRCVPISNHLYFYWYRQILGQKVEFLVSFYNNEISEKSEIFDDQFSVERPDGSNFTLKIRSTKLEDSAMYFCAISPGTGSNYGYTFGSGTRLTVV.

Turning to this clonotype: One end of the junction is discordant with germline, which a read error may explain. This chain uses TRBV7-6 with TRBJ1-1; tentatively, D is TRBD1 (5 bases). The germline CDR1 and CDR2 sequences are SGHVS and FNYEAQ. The CDR3 contains 14 residues. The CDR3 nucleotides are TGTGCCAGCACCTTAGGGGCCATGAACACTGAAGCTTTCTTT. Translated, it gives CASTLGAMNTEAFF.

This sequence joins TRBV10-3 and TRBJ1-1; D is perhaps TRBD1 (6 bases). The V end was cut by 5 bases, the J end by 0 bases, with 10 bases between. Germline values: CDR1 ENHRY, CDR2 SYGVKD. The CDR3 is made up of 14 amino acids. In DNA form, the CDR3 reads TGTGCCATCAGTCTAGACAGGTTGAACACTGAAGCTTTCTTT. Translated: CAISLDRLNTEAFF.

V usage is TRBV25-1 and J usage is TRBJ2-5; D perhaps matches TRBD2 (6 bases). CDR1 and CDR2 (germline): MGHDK, SYGVNS. There are 15 residues in the CDR3. Trimming stripped 4 bases from V and 6 bases from J, with 18 bases between. This CDR3 reads CASSATFPGRQTQYF. The CDR3 bases are TGTGCCAGCAGTGCTACGTTTCCAGGGAGGCAGACCCAGTACTTC.

The chain is built from TRBV28 and TRBJ1-5; TRBD1 matches at 10 bases. This CDR3 has 15 amino acids. CDR1 and CDR2 from the germline V gene are MDHEN and SYDVKM. With 5 bases clipped from V and 6 bases from J, the junction kept 7 bases outside the gene matches. CDR3 nucleotide sequence: TGTGCCAGCAGTGGATCGACAGGGGGCAGTCAGCCCCAGCATTTT. Protein sequence: CASSGSTGGSQPQHF.

The chain employs TRBV29-1 and TRBJ1-6; no firm D call. Trimming took off 8 bases at V and 6 bases at J, with 14 bases between the two ends. The CDR3 has 13 residues. Germline V gives CDR1 SQVTM, CDR2 ANQGSEA. The DNA for the CDR3 is TGCAGCACCGTCTTGGGTTTTAATTCACCCCTCCACTTT. Translated: CSTVLGFNSPLHF.

This clonotype has a count of ten or more. The rearrangement uses TRBV7-3 and TRBJ1-2, with D perhaps TRBD1 (5 bases). This CDR3 region has 13 residues. The ends were cut back, 1 base at V and 6 bases at J, with 9 bases in the middle. In germline, CDR1 is SGHTA, CDR2 FQGTGA. The CDR3 nucleotides are TGTGCCAGCAGCTTAAGGGGCGAAGATGGCTACACCTTC. This translates into CASSLRGEDGYTF.

At least ten counts were recorded for this clonotype. V usage is TRBV2 and J usage is TRBJ1-1; D is undetermined. V was clipped by 7 bases and J by 4 bases, with 19 bases between them. Germline CDR1 reads SNHLY; CDR2 reads FYNNEI. CDR3 size: 15 residues. CDR3 residues: CASKSRSAQSTEAFF. The CDR3 DNA is TGTGCCAGCAAAAGTAGGTCAGCCCAGAGCACTGAAGCTTTCTTT.

V usage is TRBV29-1 and J usage is TRBJ2-7, with D possibly being TRBD1 (6 bases). With 6 bases removed from V and 4 bases from J, the gap between germline ends came to 16 bases. The length of the CDR3 is 13 residues. From germline, CDR1 is SQVTM and CDR2 ANQGSEA. The CDR3 loop is CSVLSDSPYEQYF. The CDR3 bases are TGCAGCGTCCTTTCGGACAGTCCGTACGAGCAGTACTTC.

This clonotype was seen at least ten times. The chain recombines TRBV29-1 with TRBJ1-1, with no clear D. From germline, CDR1 is SQVTM and CDR2 ANQGSEA. Trimming stripped 7 bases from V and 0 bases from J, with 12 bases between. The CDR3 loop spans 13 amino acids. In DNA form, the CDR3 reads TGCAGCGCCGCGGAGGTCATGAACACTGAAGCTTTCTTT. Residues: CSAAEVMNTEAFF.

The gene calls are TRBV12-3 or TRBV12-4 and TRBJ1-5; TRBD1 might be the D (6 bases). The length of the CDR3 is 15 residues. V was pared by 6 bases and J by 6 bases, with 18 bases between. The CDR3 is CASSSAGGGGQPQHF. The CDR3 DNA reads TGTGCCAGCAGCTCAGCGGGAGGGGGTGGTCAGCCCCAGCATTTT.

There are many counts of this clonotype. The chain combines TRBV2 with TRBJ2-5, with a possible D match to TRBD2 (6 bases). The germline CDR1 and CDR2 sequences are SNHLY and FYNNEI. The CDR3 is made up of 14 amino acids. Between the trimmed V and J ends, which lost 6 bases and 1 base, there was a span of 12 bases. CDR3 coding DNA: TGTGCCAGCAGCCCCTTAGCGGCCCAAGAGACCCAGTACTTC. Protein product: CASSPLAAQETQYF.

The rearrangement uses TRBV25-1 and TRBJ2-7; D tentatively fits TRBD1 or TRBD2 (5 bases each). The V end was cut by 1 base, the J end by 2 bases, with 15 bases between. CDR1 and CDR2 from the germline V gene are MGHDK and SYGVNS. This CDR3 has 16 residues. CDR3 sequence (DNA): TGTGCCAGCAGTGAATTGGGGGTTTCGGGCACCTACGAGCAGTACTTC. Its protein is CASSELGVSGTYEQYF.

V and J are TRBV25-1 and TRBJ2-7; 12 nucleotides align to TRBD2. V dropped 1 base and J dropped 3; count of bases not matched to a gene: 4. This CDR3 is built from 16 residues. Germline V CDR1 and CDR2: MGHDK, SYGVNS. CDR3 in DNA: TGTGCCAGCAGTGAATCCGGACTAGCGGGGCGCTACGAGCAGTACTTC. The encoded protein is CASSESGLAGRYEQYF.

The chain joins TRBV25-1 to TRBJ1-6, with D possibly TRBD1 on 6 matching bases. This CDR3 comprises 15 residues. In germline, CDR1 is MGHDK, CDR2 SYGVNS. Trimming removed 5 bases from V and 9 bases from J, with 17 bases in between. This chain's CDR3 is CASSLWEGDVSPLHF. CDR3 DNA sequence: TGTGCCAGCAGTTTATGGGAGGGGGATGTTTCACCCCTCCACTTT.

This sequence joins TRBV7-9 and TRBJ2-5; D may be TRBD2 (7 bases). This CDR3 spans 15 amino acids. The V and J ends lost 1 base and 5 bases respectively, with 14 bases between them. The germline gives CDR1 SEHNR, CDR2 FQNEAQ (reference sequence). CDR3 DNA: TGTGCCAGCAGCTTAGGCGTGGGGGGGCGTGAGACCCAGTACTTC. It encodes CASSLGVGGRETQYF.

This clonotype was recorded a few times. The genes are TRBV7-8 and TRBJ1-2, with D uncertain. The V end was cut by 5 bases, the J end by 8 bases, with 18 bases between. CDR3 length equals 14 residues. Germline V gene sequence: CDR1 SGHVS, CDR2 FQNEAQ. CDR3 residues: CASSPNKTPKGYTF. The CDR3 DNA is TGTGCCAGCAGCCCCAACAAGACCCCCAAGGGCTACACCTTC. Together with reference TRBV7-8 and TRBJ1-2, the CDR3 gives the full variable domain: GAGVSQSPRYKVAKRGQDVALRCDPISGHVSLFWYQQALGQGPEFLTYFQNEAQLDKSGLPSDRFFAERPEGSVSTLKIQRTQQEDSAVYLCASSPNKTPKGYTFGSGTRLTVV.

This clonotype has a count of ten or more. This chain uses TRBV2 with TRBJ2-5; 13 bases are shared with TRBD2. V lost 11 bases and J lost 5; bases outside the gene matches: 5. This CDR3 has 13 residues. The V gene's germline CDR1 is SNHLY and CDR2 FYNNEI. DNA for the CDR3: TGTGCCGGGGGACTAGCGGGGTTGGAGACCCAGTACTTC. It is translated as CAGGLAGLETQYF.

The chain combines TRBV7-9 with TRBJ2-7; 11 nucleotides line up with TRBD2. The CDR3 covers 15 residues. The trim removed 3 bases at V and 3 bases at J, leaving 4 bases unmatched. Germline CDR1 is SEHNR and CDR2 is FQNEAQ (reference sequence). CDR3: CASSFIAGGRYEQYF. The CDR3 DNA reads as TGTGCCAGCAGCTTTATAGCGGGAGGGCGCTACGAGCAGTACTTC.

The chain is built from TRBV2 and TRBJ1-1, with TRBD1 matching over 8 bases. V was pared by 6 bases and J by 4 bases, with 4 bases of the junction left unmatched. The CDR3 is 13 amino acids. The germline gives CDR1 SNHLY, CDR2 FYNNEI. DNA for the CDR3: TGTGCCAGCAGATCCACAGGGGGCACTGAAGCTTTCTTT. It codes for CASRSTGGTEAFF.

This rearrangement joins TRBV7-3 to TRBJ1-2; TRBD1 matches at 12 bases. J was trimmed by 0 bases and V by 5 bases; bases with no gene match: 4. CDR3 length: 16 amino acids. Germline V gene data show CDR1 as SGHTA and CDR2 as FQGTGA. As DNA, the CDR3 is TGTGCCAGCAGCCCGGGGACAGGGGGCTCTAACTATGGCTACACCTTC. This codes for CASSPGTGGSNYGYTF.

This clonotype appeared a few times. The CDR3, as DNA: TGTGCCAGCAGCTTACAGGGGAGAGGGCCCCAGCATTTT. Protein: CASSLQGRGPQHF. The chain links TRBV11-1 to TRBJ1-5, with D perhaps matching TRBD1 (6 bases). The CDR3 extends over 13 amino acids. In germline, CDR1 is SGHAT, CDR2 FQDESV (reference sequence). V dropped 2 bases and J dropped 9 bases, with 11 bases sitting between them.

The J gene is TRBJ1-1, the V gene TRBV10-3, with TRBD1 identical over 8 bases. CDR1 is ENHRY, CDR2 SYGVKD, per germline. After removal of 4 bases from V and 4 bases from J, the junction contained 5 bases not matched to a gene. The CDR3 is 14 residues long. This CDR3 reads CAISGRTGSTEAFF. As DNA, the CDR3 is TGTGCCATCAGTGGGCGGACAGGGAGCACTGAAGCTTTCTTT.

The chain combines TRBV7-3 with TRBJ1-1, with a possible D match to TRBD1 (6 bases). V dropped 4 bases and J dropped 10 bases, with 16 bases sitting between them. The CDR3 has 13 amino acids. Germline CDR1 and CDR2: SGHTA and FQGTGA. This chain's CDR3 is CASSSTGVRGAFF. The CDR3, as DNA: TGTGCCAGCAGCTCGACAGGCGTACGGGGAGCTTTCTTT.

This clonotype has a count of ten or more. The V and J genes are TRBV24-1 and TRBJ2-7; 11 nucleotides align to TRBD2. The germline V gene encodes CDR1 KGHDR and CDR2 SFDVKD. The CDR3 has 17 residues. V was clipped by 0 bases and J by 3 bases; unmatched bases: 6. CDR3 protein: CATSDLRASGRFYEQYF. The CDR3, as DNA: TGTGCCACCAGTGATTTGCGGGCTAGCGGGAGGTTCTACGAGCAGTACTTC.